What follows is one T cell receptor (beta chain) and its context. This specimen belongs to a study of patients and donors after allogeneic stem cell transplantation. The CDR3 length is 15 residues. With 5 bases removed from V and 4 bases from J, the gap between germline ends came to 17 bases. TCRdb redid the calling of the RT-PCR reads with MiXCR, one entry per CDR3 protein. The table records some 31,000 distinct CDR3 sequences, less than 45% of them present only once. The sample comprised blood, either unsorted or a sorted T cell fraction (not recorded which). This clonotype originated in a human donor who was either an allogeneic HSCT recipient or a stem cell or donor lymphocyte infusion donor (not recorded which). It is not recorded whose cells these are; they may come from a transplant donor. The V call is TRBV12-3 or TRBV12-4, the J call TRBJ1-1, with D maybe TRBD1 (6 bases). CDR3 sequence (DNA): TGTGCCAGCAGTCCCGTGCATGGGGGCGCCACTGAAGCTTTCTTT. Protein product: CASSPVHGGATEAFF.